This TCR beta chain was obtained from a study of T cell responses to AZD1222 COVID-19 vaccine. Study conclusions and caveats: Vaccine-associated CD4 TCRs spanned spike, dominant at 160-218 and 743-854. Repertoire sampling occurred only after the peak T cell response. White British ancestry dominated among donors, who included more females, and clonal diversity was possibly underestimated.

Profiled with immunoSEQ multiplex PCR; TCRdb holds only in-frame clones, not every one. The repertoire holds 95,000 to 110,000 clones, over 75% seen once, with roughly 20% in the top ten. Germline CDR1 reads LNHDA; CDR2 reads SQIVND (reference sequence). This CDR3 spans 15 amino acids. Unmatched junction bases numbered 8, after V lost 5 bases and J lost 10 bases. On this clone: Its antigen is not known.

The chain has TRBV19 and TRBJ1-6, with TRBD1 matching 10 bases. This receptor was taken from an adult in good health. This material consisted of peripheral blood, taken on day 0 of AZD1222 vaccination. CDR3 sequence reads: CASSPTGGGGSPLHF. DNA of the CDR3: TGTGCCAGTAGTCCGACAGGGGGCGGAGGGTCACCCCTCCACTTT.